This paragraph reports one TCR beta chain. The record originates from a study of CD8+ T cells in alopecia areata. Treatment of the sample: oral pan-JAK inhibitor, 5-10 mg twice daily. The sequencing template was cDNA reverse transcribed from extracted RNA. The method was immunoSEQ multiplex PCR; TCRdb's version includes in-frame clones alone and lacks a portion of them. This sample carries fewer than 250,000 clones, 45% to 65% of them seen once, and the ten largest clones take around 0.69%. Sequencing was performed on CD4+ T cells sorted from blood, taken at week 4, from a patient treated with tofacitinib. The sequence was collected from a human donor with alopecia areata.

The CDR3 DNA reads TGTGCCTGGAGTGTTACGACAGGGGTGGGCTATGGCTACACCTTC. It codes for CAWSVTTGVGYGYTF. The V and J genes are TRBV30 and TRBJ1-2; 8 nucleotides agree with TRBD1. This CDR3 is built from 15 residues. The V gene end was trimmed by 0 bases and the J gene end by 4 bases; junction bases not matched to a gene: 7. CDR1 is GTSNPN and CDR2 is SVGIG in the germline V gene (reference sequence).